These 7 T cell receptor beta chains originate from one sample sequenced in a study of blood T cell repertoires in COVID-19. Profiled with immunoSEQ multiplex PCR; TCRdb holds only in-frame clones, not every one. Here the sample spans around 160,000 clones, approximately 83% being singletons. The sequencing sample was made of peripheral blood. These receptors originate from a woman aged 60-70 years with COVID-19, enrolled during active disease.

J is TRBJ1-3 and V is TRBV19; tentatively, D is TRBD1 (5 bases). The length of the CDR3 is 15 residues. Germline CDR1 is LNHDA and CDR2 is SQIVND (reference sequence). Trimming left V 0 bases short and J 0 bases short, with 6 bases between. This chain's CDR3 is CASSIDDSSGNTIYF. CDR3 DNA sequence: TGTGCCAGTAGTATAGATGACAGCTCTGGAAACACCATATATTTT.

The chain recombines TRBV19 with TRBJ2-7; tentatively, D is TRBD2 (6 bases). Germline V gene data show CDR1 as LNHDA and CDR2 as SQIVND (reference sequence). This CDR3 has 12 residues. V was pared by 6 bases and J by 4 bases, with 10 bases between. Here the CDR3 reads CASRGEEYEQYF. For the CDR3, the DNA is TGTGCCAGTAGGGGGGAGGAGTACGAGCAGTACTTC.

This rearrangement joins TRBV20-1 to TRBJ1-4; no firm D call. This CDR3 is built from 13 residues. Germline loops: CDR1 DFQATT, CDR2 SNEGSKA (reference sequence). V lost 3 bases, J lost 4 bases, and 9 bases lay in between. The CDR3 reads CSASIQVNEKLFF. In nucleotides, the CDR3 is TGCAGTGCTAGTATTCAGGTTAATGAAAAACTGTTTTTT.

The rearrangement joins TRBV7-9 to TRBJ1-1, with 10 bases matching TRBD1. The CDR3 is 14 amino acids. The germline V gene encodes CDR1 SEHNR and CDR2 FQNEAQ (reference sequence). With V trimmed by 6 bases and J by 5 bases, 6 bases remained unmatched. Written as DNA, the CDR3 is TGTGCCAGCAGAGGGGACAGGGGTGAGACTGAAGCTTTCTTT. Translation gives CASRGDRGETEAFF.

The chain joins TRBV7-9 to TRBJ1-1, with 8 bases that match TRBD1. V shed 6 bases and J 1 base; nucleotides not matched to a gene: 4. Germline V gene sequence: CDR1 SEHNR, CDR2 FQNEAQ (reference sequence). This CDR3 spans 14 amino acids. CDR3 bases: TGTGCCAGCAGTTGGGACAGGACGAACACTGAAGCTTTCTTT. It translates to CASSWDRTNTEAFF.

This clone was found a few times. The chain couples TRBV27 to TRBJ2-2, with 10 bases fitting TRBD2. J lost 0 bases, V lost 4 bases, and 5 bases had no gene match. This CDR3 region has 17 residues. The germline CDR1 and CDR2 sequences are MNHEY and SMNVEV (reference sequence). The CDR3 region is CASSSVAGGSNTGELFF. The CDR3 DNA sequence: TGTGCCAGCAGTTCGGTAGCGGGGGGCTCGAACACCGGGGAGCTGTTTTTT.

This chain uses TRBV7-9 with TRBJ1-6; possible D gene TRBD1, 5 bases. V was trimmed by 0 bases and J by 7 bases, leaving 16 bases between them. This CDR3 spans 17 amino acids. The V gene's germline CDR1 is SEHNR and CDR2 FQNEAQ (reference sequence). CDR3: CASSLAPAGKINSPLHF. The CDR3 DNA sequence: TGTGCCAGCAGCTTAGCGCCGGCAGGGAAGATCAATTCACCCCTCCACTTT. The whole variable domain, filled in from reference TRBV7-9 and TRBJ1-6, reads DTGVSQNPRHKITKRGQNVTFRCDPISEHNRLYWYRQTLGQGPEFLTYFQNEAQLEKSRLLSDRFSAERPKGSFSTLEIQRTEQGDSAMYLCASSLAPAGKINSPLHFGNGTRLTVT.